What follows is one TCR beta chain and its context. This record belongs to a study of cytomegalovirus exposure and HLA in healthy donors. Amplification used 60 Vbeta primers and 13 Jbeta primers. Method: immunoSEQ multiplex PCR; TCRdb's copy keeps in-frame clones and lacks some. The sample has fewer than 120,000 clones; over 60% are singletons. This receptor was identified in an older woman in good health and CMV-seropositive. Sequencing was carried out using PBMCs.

CDR3 nucleotides: TGTGCCAGCGGACAGGGCGTCTTCGAGGCTGAAGCTTTCTTT. Protein: CASGQGVFEAEAFF. The genes are TRBV28 and TRBJ1-1; 8 positions agree with TRBD1. The CDR3 sequence is 14 residues long. The germline gives CDR1 MDHEN, CDR2 SYDVKM. The junction had 11 bases not matched to a gene; V was cut back by 8 bases and J by 6 bases.